This T cell receptor beta chain was observed in a study of blood T cell repertoires in COVID-19. Study at large: Italy, Spain and the United States were the sources of the convalescent and acute COVID-19 samples. Sample material is recorded as cDNA or gDNA derived from T cells, B-cell-depleted T cells, or PBMCs.

Source study methods: Reference gene primer amplification gave estimated nucleated cell counts. This table comes from immunoSEQ multiplex PCR, and its TCRdb copy is limited to in-frame clones, with some not included. V, J and clone size are taken as reported in that table, and D and trimming were inferred from the DNA itself. The sample has approximately 480,000 clones, 80% to 90% seen once. The CDR3 loop spans 16 amino acids. Germline V gene sequence: CDR1 SGDLS, CDR2 YYNGEE. Trimming shortened V by 0 bases and J by 5 bases, and 17 bases separated the two germline ends. Seattle-derived patients entered the study during active infection and were followed longitudinally.

The sample consisted of peripheral blood. The TCR sequence derives from a man between 18 and 35 years old with COVID-19, enrolled during active disease. V usage is TRBV9 and J usage is TRBJ2-5, with D maybe TRBD1 (6 bases). As DNA, the CDR3 is TGTGCCAGCAGCGTAGGTCGTATAGGGGGTAGGGAGACCCAGTACTTC. Its protein is CASSVGRIGGRETQYF.